The T cell receptor (beta chain) described here comes from a study of blood T cells in healthy people across ages. In the study overall: With template switching, about one barcoded beta molecule was captured per two T cells.

The length of the CDR3 is 16 residues. The V segment lost 0 bases and the J segment 6 bases; nucleotides outside the gene matches: 8. Germline CDR1 reads SEHNR; CDR2 reads FQNEAQ (reference sequence). About this clonotype itself: The antigen remains undetermined.

Broader study findings: Unknown CMV status may confound age-related changes in expanded clones. Aged donors had fewer naive CD4+ cells and lower diversity than long-lived donors. Reliance upon unsorted PBMCs precluded definitive naive versus antigen-experienced comparison.

With a J-beta primer mix and a sample-barcoded 5' primer, a second PCR ran about 7 to 11 cycles. Each CDR3 protein gets one entry after TCRdb re-called the 5' RACE reads with MiXCR. Among fewer than 800,000 distinct CDR3 sequences listed, about 52% were seen once. The sequence derives from a woman aged 55 to 70 in good health. V is TRBV7-9 and J is TRBJ2-1; 7 nucleotides line up with TRBD2. The sequenced sample was blood. CDR3 sequence: CASSLAGKRERNEQFF. DNA of the CDR3: TGTGCCAGCAGCTTAGCCGGGAAGCGGGAACGCAATGAGCAGTTCTTC.